What follows describes a single T cell receptor (beta chain). No antigen is known for it. The PCR contained 60 Vbeta and 13 Jbeta primers. Assay used: immunoSEQ multiplex PCR; TCRdb lists only in-frame clones, some missing. The sample holds some 150,000 clones, around 72% seen once. This entry comes from a study of cytomegalovirus exposure and HLA in healthy donors. Across the study: Out of roughly 200 million T cells, an earlier analysis found over 100 million unique TCR beta sequences in total. Notes on the study in general: Associated with HLA alleles at 0.05 false discovery rate in a later analysis were about 17,000 TCR beta sequences. Researchers reported in a later analysis that common viral pathogens appeared linked to several top clusters. Earlier analysis yielded a pattern in which most TCR beta V segments were productive about 87% or about 30% of the time.

The sample consisted of PBMCs. The source is a man between 40 and 49 years old in good health and CMV-seronegative.

The CDR3 bases are TGTGCCAGCAGCTTAGTGGGTCCGGGGACTGGGCACTTGGGGGACACCGGGGAGCTGTTTTTT. Residues: CASSLVGPGTGHLGDTGELFF. V and J are TRBV7-7 and TRBJ2-2; a possible D gene is TRBD2 (6 bases). This CDR3 region has 21 residues. V gave up 1 base and J gave up 3 bases, with 27 bases separating them. Germline V gene lookup returns CDR1 SSHAT and CDR2 FNYEAQ (reference sequence).